This T cell receptor (beta chain) was found in a study of blood T cells in healthy people across ages. With a J-beta primer mix and a sample-barcoded 5' primer, a second PCR ran about 6 to 11 cycles. Each CDR3 protein gets one entry after TCRdb re-called the 5' RACE reads with MiXCR. The table lists roughly 1.4 million distinct CDR3 sequences, 59% of them singletons. The germline CDR1 and CDR2 sequences are DFQATT and SNEGSKA (reference sequence). CDR3 length equals 13 residues. Per sample, at least 6 micrograms of total RNA were extracted. The TCR originated in a man younger than 30 in good health. The chain employs TRBV20-1 and TRBJ2-5, with 11 bases that match TRBD2. TRBJ2-1 matches the DNA end more closely, so the J call is doubtful. Sequences were obtained from blood. As DNA, the CDR3 is TGCAGTGCTATAGCGGGAGGGCAGTTCGTGCAGTTCTTC. This sequence encodes CSAIAGGQFVQFF.